Presented here are 21 T cell receptor beta chains from one specimen sequenced in a study of T-cell reconstitution after alpha-beta-depleted transplantation in children. Unique molecular identifiers were used in preparing the TCRbeta library. TCRdb analysed the PCR reads with MiXCR anew, one entry per CDR3 protein. Of some 290,000 distinct CDR3 sequences in the sample, approximately 23% were seen once. Sequenced material: PBMCs, mostly from graft donor cells, taken 180 days after TCRalphabeta/CD19-depleted stem cell transplant. The receptors were sampled from a male patient younger than 18 who had a stem cell transplant for acute lymphoblastic leukemia, so the T cells may come from the graft donor.

This chain joins TRBV15 and TRBJ2-4; D might be TRBD1 or TRBD2, each matching 6 bases. This CDR3 region has 15 residues. V was trimmed by 5 bases and J by 1 base, leaving 12 bases between them. Per the germline V gene, CDR1 is LNHNV and CDR2 is YYDKDF (reference sequence). In DNA, the CDR3 is TGTGCCACCAGCCCCCGAGGGGGGGCCAAAAACATTCAGTACTTC. It is translated as CATSPRGGAKNIQYF.

This clonotype appeared a few times. The J gene is TRBJ1-2, the V gene TRBV27; D is perhaps TRBD1 (6 bases). With 2 bases removed from V and 2 bases from J, the gap between germline ends came to 9 bases. The germline CDR1 and CDR2 sequences are MNHEY and SMNVEV (reference sequence). The length of the CDR3 is 14 residues. The CDR3 spells CASSLAGVNYGYTF. CDR3 bases: TGTGCCAGCAGTTTAGCAGGGGTCAACTATGGCTACACCTTC.

Remarks on this clonotype: One junction end does not reproduce the germline sequence, and a read error may be involved. The V gene is TRBV3-1, the J gene TRBJ2-7, with D perhaps matching TRBD1 or TRBD2 (6 bases each). CDR3 size: 14 residues. The germline V gene has CDR1 LGHDT and CDR2 YNNKEL (reference sequence). The CDR3 region has the DNA TGTGTCAGCAGCCAAGGCGGGGCCAGGGGCGAGCAGTACTTC. This sequence encodes CVSSQGGARGEQYF.

The genes are TRBV6-5 and TRBJ2-1, with D perhaps matching TRBD1 (5 bases). This CDR3 comprises 13 residues. The germline V gene encodes CDR1 MNHEY and CDR2 SVGAGI. The V end was cut by 0 bases, the J end by 12 bases, with 12 bases between. CDR3 region: CASSYSEFQGQFF. DNA for the CDR3: TGTGCCAGCAGTTACTCGGAATTTCAGGGGCAGTTCTTC.

The V gene is TRBV11-2, the J gene TRBJ1-1, with a possible D match to TRBD1 (5 bases). Per the germline V gene, CDR1 is SGHAT and CDR2 is FQNNGV. The CDR3 loop spans 15 amino acids. The V gene lost 2 bases and the J gene lost 1 base, with 11 bases spanning the gap. CDR3 sequence reads: CASSLRQNANTEAFF. CDR3 nucleotides: TGTGCCAGCAGCTTAAGACAGAACGCGAACACTGAAGCTTTCTTT.

This clonotype occurred a few times. The chain joins TRBV5-1 to TRBJ2-1; tentatively, D is TRBD1 or TRBD2 (5 bases each). The CDR3 is 19 residues long. CDR1 and CDR2 (germline): SGHRS, YFSETQ. The V end lost 4 bases, the J end lost 7 bases, and 30 bases lay between the germline ends. CDR3 in DNA: TGCGCCAGCAGCCATCCGAGGGACCTATTTATTAGGGCCCTTAATGAGCAGTTCTTC. This gives the protein CASSHPRDLFIRALNEQFF. Full variable domain (missing parts from reference TRBV5-1 and TRBJ2-1): KAGVTQTPRYLIKTRGQQVTLSCSPISGHRSVSWYQQTPGQGLQFLFEYFSETQRNKGNFPGRFSGRQFSNSRSEMNVSTLELGDSALYLCASSHPRDLFIRALNEQFFGPGTRLTVL.

V gene TRBV7-3 combines with J gene TRBJ2-4; maybe TRBD2 (7 bases). The germline V and J ends were trimmed by 5 bases and 7 bases, with 12 bases remaining between them. The CDR3 has 13 residues. From germline, CDR1 is SGHTA and CDR2 FQGTGA. In DNA, the CDR3 is TGTGCCAGCAGCCCAGAGGGGGGGAACATTCAGTACTTC. The encoded protein is CASSPEGGNIQYF.

The chain combines TRBV12-3 or TRBV12-4 with TRBJ1-1, with 7 bases identical to TRBD1. The CDR3 extends over 12 amino acids. Trimming removed 3 bases from V and 10 bases from J; junction bases left unmatched: 5. DNA for the CDR3: TGTGCCAGCAGTTTCTTGCAGGGGGGAGCTTTCTTT. Protein: CASSFLQGGAFF.

The chain couples TRBV20-1 to TRBJ2-1; 10 bases match TRBD2. Germline V CDR1 and CDR2: DFQATT, SNEGSKA (reference sequence). CDR3 size: 16 residues. V lost 2 bases, J lost 2 bases, and 6 bases stayed unmatched. The CDR3: CSARPPSGSPYNEQFF. CDR3 sequence (DNA): TGCAGTGCTAGACCACCTAGCGGGAGTCCCTACAATGAGCAGTTCTTC.

The chain couples TRBV5-1 to TRBJ2-7, with 10 bases fitting TRBD2. The CDR3 totals 15 residues. Germline-derived CDR1 and CDR2 are SGHRS and YFSETQ. Trimming removed 3 bases from V and 5 bases from J; junction bases left unmatched: 8. CDR3 sequence: CASSWRLAGDHEQYF. The CDR3 coding sequence is TGCGCCAGCAGCTGGAGGCTAGCGGGAGACCACGAGCAGTACTTC.

The J gene is TRBJ1-2, the V gene TRBV29-1; D possibly corresponds to TRBD1 (5 bases). Trimming pared 0 bases from V and 0 bases from J, leaving 17 bases between. CDR1 is SQVTM, CDR2 ANQGSEA, per germline. This CDR3 is 17 amino acids long. The CDR3: CSVEDRGVTGTNYGYTF. The DNA for the CDR3 is TGCAGCGTTGAAGATCGGGGGGTTACGGGGACTAACTATGGCTACACCTTC.

The J gene is TRBJ1-1, the V gene TRBV18; a weak D match, TRBD1 (6 bases). CDR3 size: 15 residues. In germline, CDR1 is KGHSH, CDR2 LQKENI. Trimming removed 0 bases at V and 1 base at J, with 9 bases between. DNA of the CDR3: TGTGCCAGCTCACCACCTATAGGGGGGAACACTGAAGCTTTCTTT. Amino acid sequence: CASSPPIGGNTEAFF.

In its sample, this clonotype was seen a few times. V and J are TRBV6-2 or TRBV6-3 and TRBJ2-7; a possible D gene is TRBD2 (6 bases). The CDR3 covers 13 residues. Trimming stripped 4 bases from V and 7 bases from J, with 14 bases between. Germline lookup yields CDR1 MNHEY and CDR2 SVGEGT. CDR3 nucleotides: TGTGCCAGCAGTTGGAGGGCCGTAAGGGAGCAGTACTTC. Residues: CASSWRAVREQYF.

This clonotype was counted at least ten times. It is likely a read error, because the conserved phenylalanine at the end of the CDR3 is missing. Because the CDR3's place on the DNA is in doubt, the DNA is left out and the CDR3 is given as listed by TCRdb. The rearrangement links TRBV24-1 to TRBJ2-1. CDR1 is KGHDR and CDR2 is SFDVKD in the germline V gene. The CDR3 is 9 residues long, ends included. The CDR3 sequence: CATSGKLND.

This clonotype was counted only a few times. The V gene is TRBV20-1, the J gene TRBJ1-2; no firm D call. V was cut by 6 bases and J by 1 base, with 6 bases left in between. The CDR3 is 11 residues long. Germline V lookup: CDR1 DFQATT, CDR2 SNEGSKA (reference sequence). Here the CDR3 DNA reads TGCAGTGCCATCTTTAACTATGGCTACACCTTC. As protein: CSAIFNYGYTF.

The chain joins TRBV20-1 to TRBJ1-5, with TRBD1 as a possible D gene (5 bases). Germline CDR1 reads DFQATT; CDR2 reads SNEGSKA (reference sequence). There are 14 residues in the CDR3. Trimming shortened V by 3 bases and J by 0 bases, and 9 bases separated the two germline ends. CDR3 bases: TGCAGTGCTAGCCCGGGACCTAGCAATCAGCCCCAGCATTTT. As protein: CSASPGPSNQPQHF.

This clonotype was observed a few times. This chain uses TRBV29-1 with TRBJ2-1; 9 bases fit TRBD1. CDR1 is SQVTM and CDR2 is ANQGSEA in the germline V gene. The CDR3 is 13 residues long. V dropped 5 bases and J dropped 6; count of bases not matched to a gene: 5. The DNA for the CDR3 is TGCAGCGTTAACGGGGACAGGGTCAATGAGCAGTTCTTC. Its translation: CSVNGDRVNEQFF.

This clonotype was detected only a few times. The genes are TRBV4-1 and TRBJ2-5; TRBD2 aligns across 8 bases. This CDR3 comprises 16 residues. Per the germline V gene, CDR1 is MGHRA and CDR2 is YSYEKL. V shed 0 bases, J shed 5 bases, and the junction held 8 bases outside the gene matches. The CDR3 DNA follows: TGCGCCAGCAGCCAAGATCGAGCGGGAGCCTCGGAGACCCAGTACTTC. Translation gives CASSQDRAGASETQYF.

This clonotype was seen repeatedly, ten times or more. This sequence joins TRBV12-5 and TRBJ2-7; D remains ambiguous. V gave up 1 base and J gave up 1 base, with 11 bases separating them. CDR1 and CDR2 (germline): LGHNT, FRNRAP. CDR3 size: 15 residues. The CDR3: CASGLGVDGSYEQYF. The DNA of the CDR3 is TGTGCTAGTGGTTTGGGGGTAGACGGATCCTACGAGCAGTACTTC.

This clonotype has more than one count but fewer than ten. The V call is TRBV5-1, the J call TRBJ1-1; a possible D gene is TRBD1 (5 bases). The CDR3 contains 12 residues. Trimming pared 8 bases from V and 7 bases from J, leaving 15 bases between. The germline V gene encodes CDR1 SGHRS and CDR2 YFSETQ. Written as DNA, the CDR3 is TGCGCCAGAAGAAATTACACAGGTGAAGCTTTCTTT. Amino acids: CARRNYTGEAFF.

In regard to this clonotype: Sequence at one end of the junction differs from germline and may be a read error. This chain links TRBV4-2 with TRBJ2-1, with 8 bases matching TRBD1. This CDR3 comprises 12 residues. CDR1 is LGHNA, CDR2 YNFKEQ, per germline. DNA of the CDR3: TGTGCCAGCAGCCACGAGGACAGGGTTTCGAGCTTC. Residues: CASSHEDRVSSF.